The rows below give T cell receptor beta chains drawn from one sample of a study of blood T cell repertoires in COVID-19. Here immunoSEQ multiplex PCR was the method, and the copy in TCRdb shows in-frame clones only, minus some. Of some 85,000 clones in the sample, 80% to 90% are singletons; the top ten hold roughly 8.9%. Specimen: peripheral blood. The receptors derive from a man aged 45-65 years with acute or convalescent COVID-19. CDR3s leave out the opening cysteine and the closing phenylalanine or tryptophan.

>TRBJ1-6|TRBV4-1
ASSQVPTGGSDSPLH
>TRBJ1-5|TRBV28
ASSSPPGAGNQPQH
>TRBJ1-2|TRBV19
ASSIGGLVVYGYT
>TRBJ1-5|TRBV29-1
SVNQGGNQPQH
>TRBJ2-7|TRBV18
ASSPPAQGPSEQY
>TRBJ1-1|TRBV9
ASSTTGNTEAF
>TRBJ1-1|TRBV2
ASSLDLNTEAF
>TRBJ2-3|TRBV7-2
ASSLDASADTQY
>TRBJ1-5|TRBV27
ASSKRTGYSNQPQH
>TRBJ1-2|TRBV7-2
ASSPRQGQDGDGYT
>TRBJ1-3|TRBV30
AWSVLGQGANTIY
>TRBJ2-3|TRBV5-1
ASRAGTEIDTQY
>TRBJ2-3|TRBV6-5
ATNHRRYGTQY
>TRBJ1-1|TRBV7-2
ASSLRTGALNTEAF
>TRBJ1-2|TRBV15
ATSQQINYGYT
>TRBJ2-3|TRBV18
ASSPSQGTDTQY
>TRBJ1-5|TRBV6-6
ASGATTNQPQH
>TRBJ2-1|TRBV18
ASSPRGGAQF
>TRBJ2-6|TRBV6-4
ASSPGSGANVLT
>TRBJ1-2|TRBV2
ASSEYIQGIYGYT
>TRBJ2-3|TRBV28
AGSDRTGGTDTQY
>TRBJ1-2|TRBV18
ASAIRTDNYGYT
>TRBJ1-3|TRBV11-2
ASSVLTAISGNTIY
>TRBJ1-2|TRBV6-4
ASSDFGQGYGYT
>TRBJ2-6|TRBV18
ASSRAGGDGANVLT
>TRBJ1-2|TRBV7-9
ASSQDRGSSGYT
>TRBJ2-7|TRBV10-3
AISEVQGGPGEQY
>TRBJ1-3|TRBV18
ASSGLTNEAGNTIY
>TRBJ1-1|TRBV30
AWSPRRDSRNTEAF
>TRBJ1-1|TRBV30
ASTPLGAGGKMNTEAF
>TRBJ2-2|TRBV30
AWSSGTGRAGELF
>TRBJ1-1|TRBV28
ASSSGQGLNTEAF
>TRBJ2-2|TRBV30
AWSTGQGLAGELF
>TRBJ2-5|TRBV10-3
AIQDRQETQY
>TRBJ1-2|TRBV14
ASSPGLGTPHRGYT
>TRBJ2-3|TRBV2
ASNEGYGTDTQY
>TRBJ2-3|TRBV5-4
ASSPQRGSTDTQY
>TRBJ1-5|TRBV5-6
ASSLAGVNQPQH
>TRBJ1-1|TRBV7-6
ASSLARNMNTEAF
>TRBJ1-2|TRBV30
AWTDRYGYT
>TRBJ1-1|TRBV25-1
ASSEELERGGNTEAF
>TRBJ1-5|TRBV7-2
ASRHDQGNQPQH
>TRBJ1-2|TRBV28
ASSSALGQGHGYT
>TRBJ1-3|TRBV18
ASSPSRSGNTIY
>TRBJ2-1|TRBV5-1
ASSRQGFDEQF
>TRBJ1-4|TRBV30
AHQPAGINEKLF
>TRBJ2-5|TRBV3-1/TRBV3-2
ASNLPSETQY
>TRBJ1-2|TRBV7-3
ASSLNGRGLLGYT
>TRBJ2-1|TRBV7-6
ASSLGVPGSSYNEQF